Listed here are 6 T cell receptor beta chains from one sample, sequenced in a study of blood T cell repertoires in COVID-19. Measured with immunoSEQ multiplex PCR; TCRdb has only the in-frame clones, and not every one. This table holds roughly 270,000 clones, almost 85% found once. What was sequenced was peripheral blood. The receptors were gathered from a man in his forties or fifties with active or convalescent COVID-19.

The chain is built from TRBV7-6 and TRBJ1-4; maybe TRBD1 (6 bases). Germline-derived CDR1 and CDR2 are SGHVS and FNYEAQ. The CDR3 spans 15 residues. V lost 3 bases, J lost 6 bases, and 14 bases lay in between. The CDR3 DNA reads TGTGCCAGCAGCTTTAGGACAGTTCCCGATGAAAAACTGTTTTTT. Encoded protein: CASSFRTVPDEKLFF.

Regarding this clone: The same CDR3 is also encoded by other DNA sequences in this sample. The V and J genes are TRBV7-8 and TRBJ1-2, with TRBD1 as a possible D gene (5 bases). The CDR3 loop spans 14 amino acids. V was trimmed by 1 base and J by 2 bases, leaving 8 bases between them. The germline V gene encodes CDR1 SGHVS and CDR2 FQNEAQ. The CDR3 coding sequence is TGTGCCAGCAGCTTAGGTACAGGCAACTATGGCTACACCTTC. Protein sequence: CASSLGTGNYGYTF.

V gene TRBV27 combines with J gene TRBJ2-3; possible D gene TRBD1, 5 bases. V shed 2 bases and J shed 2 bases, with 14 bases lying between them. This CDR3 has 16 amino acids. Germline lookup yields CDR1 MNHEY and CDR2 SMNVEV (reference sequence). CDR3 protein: CASSLRQGIATDTQYF. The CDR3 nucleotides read TGTGCCAGCAGTTTAAGGCAGGGTATTGCCACAGATACGCAGTATTTT.

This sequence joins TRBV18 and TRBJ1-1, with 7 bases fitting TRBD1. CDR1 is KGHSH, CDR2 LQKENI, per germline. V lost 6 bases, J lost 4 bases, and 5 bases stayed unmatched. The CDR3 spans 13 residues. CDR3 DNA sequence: TGTGCCAGCTCCAACGCAGGGGGCACTGAAGCTTTCTTT. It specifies CASSNAGGTEAFF.

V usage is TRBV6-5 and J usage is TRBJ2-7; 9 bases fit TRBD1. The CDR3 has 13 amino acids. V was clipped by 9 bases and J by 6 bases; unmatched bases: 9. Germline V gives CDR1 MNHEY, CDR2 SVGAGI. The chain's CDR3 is CASTGQGRGEQYF. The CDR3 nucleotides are TGTGCCAGTACGGGACAGGGACGGGGCGAGCAGTACTTC.

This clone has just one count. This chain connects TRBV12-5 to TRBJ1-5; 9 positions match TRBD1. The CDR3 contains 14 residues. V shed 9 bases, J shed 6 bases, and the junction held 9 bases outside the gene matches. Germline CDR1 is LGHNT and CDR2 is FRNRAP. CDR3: CASGGQGQGQPQHF. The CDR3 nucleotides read TGTGCTAGCGGGGGACAGGGTCAAGGTCAGCCCCAGCATTTT. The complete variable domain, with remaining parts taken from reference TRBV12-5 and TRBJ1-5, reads DARVTQTPRHKVTEMGQEVTMRCQPILGHNTVFWYRQTMMQGLELLAYFRNRAPLDDSGMPKDRFSAEMPDATLATLKIQPSEPRDSAVYFCASGGQGQGQPQHFGDGTRLSIL.